A single sample gave rise to the 22 T cell receptor beta chains below, sequenced in a study of CD8 T cells in ankylosing spondylitis. TCRdb independently ran MiXCR on the 5' RACE reads; one entry per CDR3 protein. Of 150,000 to 200,000 distinct CDR3 sequences in the sample, 15% to 20% are singletons; the top ten hold roughly 4.5%. Sequences were obtained from blood, either unsorted or a sorted T cell fraction (not recorded which). The receptors were sampled from a male donor aged 10-35 years with ankylosing spondylitis or in good health (not recorded which).

Ten or more counts support this clonotype. The chain combines TRBV20-1 with TRBJ2-1; D is possibly TRBD1 (5 bases). The CDR3 is made up of 14 amino acids. Deletions cut 2 bases from V and 10 bases from J, with 18 bases between. Germline CDR1 DFQATT, CDR2 SNEGSKA (reference sequence). CDR3 coding DNA: TGCAGTGCTAGAACCGGTGTCAGGGTGTACGAGCAGTTCTTC. This codes for CSARTGVRVYEQFF.

CDR3 loop: CASSTQGADYGYTF. CDR3 nucleotides: TGTGCCAGCAGTACACAGGGGGCTGACTATGGCTACACCTTC. The chain couples TRBV12-3 or TRBV12-4 to TRBJ1-2; 9 bases are shared with TRBD1. The CDR3 totals 14 residues. Losses at the gene ends were 5 bases for V and 3 bases for J; bases not matched to a gene: 4.

In its sample, this clonotype was seen once. The V call is TRBV7-2, the J call TRBJ2-5; TRBD2 is a possible D gene (6 bases). In germline, CDR1 is SGHTA, CDR2 FQGNSA. Between the trimmed V and J ends, which lost 2 bases and 5 bases, there was a span of 18 bases. The CDR3 consists of 16 residues. The CDR3 region is CASSLNGGGKAETQYF. In nucleotides, the CDR3 is TGTGCCAGCAGCTTAAACGGCGGCGGGAAAGCGGAGACCCAGTACTTC.

This clonotype has ten or more counts. The chain links TRBV7-9 to TRBJ1-5; D unclear. CDR1 is SEHNR, CDR2 FQNEAQ, per germline (reference sequence). The CDR3 is 14 residues long. V shed 3 bases and J shed 3 bases, with 9 bases lying between them. In DNA form, the CDR3 reads TGTGCCAGCAGCTTTGGTAGGGACAATCAGCCCCAGCATTTT. This sequence encodes CASSFGRDNQPQHF.

This clonotype has a handful of counts. The chain couples TRBV29-1 to TRBJ2-1; the match to TRBD2 covers 8 bases. V lost 3 bases and J lost 0; bases outside the gene matches: 10. The length of the CDR3 is 17 residues. Per germline, CDR1 SQVTM and CDR2 ANQGSEA. In DNA form, the CDR3 reads TGCAGCGTTGAGGGGGGGGGTAGCGGGATCTCCTACAATGAGCAGTTCTTC. Translation: CSVEGGGSGISYNEQFF.

This clonotype was detected ten times or more. The J gene is TRBJ2-7, the V gene TRBV7-8; weak D call: TRBD2 (6 bases). The germline V and J ends were trimmed by 1 base and 5 bases, with 21 bases remaining between them. The CDR3 covers 17 residues. CDR1 and CDR2 from the germline V gene are SGHVS and FQNEAQ. CDR3 loop: CASSLDPPLRDLDEQYF. CDR3 nucleotide sequence: TGTGCCAGCAGCTTAGATCCCCCCTTGCGGGACTTGGACGAGCAGTACTTC.

The chain joins TRBV6-5 to TRBJ1-2, with 8 positions matching TRBD1. V was pared by 7 bases and J by 3 bases, with 7 bases of the junction left unmatched. CDR1 and CDR2 (germline): MNHEY, SVGAGI. There are 14 residues in the CDR3. The CDR3 bases are TGTGCCAGCACCAGGGACAGGCTTCACTATGGCTACACCTTC. Translating gives CASTRDRLHYGYTF.

This clonotype was observed many times. The rearrangement uses TRBV6-6 and TRBJ2-1; D possibly corresponds to TRBD1 (7 bases). The CDR3 spans 17 residues. Trimming took 7 bases from V and 5 from J, leaving 24 bases between them. The germline gives CDR1 MNHNY, CDR2 SVGAGI (reference sequence). Written as DNA, the CDR3 is TGTGCCAGCACCTCATTCCAGGGGGGCGGCCACGACAATGAGCAGTTCTTC. Residues: CASTSFQGGGHDNEQFF.

This clonotype occurred many times. This rearrangement joins TRBV10-3 to TRBJ2-2; 7 bases line up with TRBD1. The CDR3 covers 14 residues. V gave up 8 bases and J gave up 1 base; unmatched junction bases: 4. In germline, CDR1 is ENHRY, CDR2 SYGVKD. The CDR3 DNA is TGTGCCATCCCCGGGACAGTGAACACCGGGGAGCTGTTTTTT. Translated: CAIPGTVNTGELFF.

This clonotype was detected ten times or more. The V and J genes are TRBV13 and TRBJ2-5, with D unresolved. Trimming removed 4 bases from V and 1 base from J, with 13 bases in between. This CDR3 has 15 amino acids. From germline, CDR1 is PRHDT and CDR2 FYEKMQ (reference sequence). CDR3 residues: CASSSWAELQETQYF. The CDR3 coding sequence is TGTGCCAGCAGCTCATGGGCGGAGCTCCAAGAGACCCAGTACTTC.

The sample holds a few counts of this clonotype. The rearrangement uses TRBV7-2 and TRBJ2-3; TRBD2 matches at 7 bases. With V trimmed by 5 bases and J by 0 bases, 5 bases remained unmatched. The length of the CDR3 is 15 residues. CDR1 SGHTA and CDR2 FQGNSA come from the germline V gene. The CDR3 bases are TGTGCCAGCAGCCATGGTAGCGGGAGCACAGATACGCAGTATTTT. Protein: CASSHGSGSTDTQYF.

This clonotype showed up many times. The chain employs TRBV7-8 and TRBJ2-1; D is unclear. The CDR3 is made up of 15 amino acids. Germline V gives CDR1 SGHVS, CDR2 FQNEAQ. With 5 bases removed from V and 4 bases from J, the gap between germline ends came to 15 bases. Here the CDR3 DNA reads TGTGCCAGCAGCACCGGACGCCTGACATACAATGAGCAGTTCTTC. As protein: CASSTGRLTYNEQFF.

This clonotype was observed many times. The chain couples TRBV5-1 to TRBJ2-3, with 12 nucleotides matching TRBD2. The CDR3 totals 15 residues. V dropped 4 bases and J dropped 5; count of bases not matched to a gene: 5. The germline gives CDR1 SGHRS, CDR2 YFSETQ. The CDR3 here is CASSLAGGPGDTQYF. The DNA for the CDR3 is TGCGCCAGCAGCCTAGCGGGAGGGCCAGGAGATACGCAGTATTTT.

The chain combines TRBV11-2 with TRBJ2-7; TRBD2 matches 11 bases. CDR1 SGHAT and CDR2 FQNNGV come from the germline V gene. The CDR3 has 15 amino acids. Trimming cost V 5 bases and J 7 bases; bases outside gene matches: 10. The CDR3 sequence: CASSEGLAALTEQYV. CDR3 bases: TGTGCCAGCAGCGAGGGACTAGCGGCGCTTACGGAGCAGTACGTC.

This clonotype was counted many times. The chain's CDR3 is CASSHGQGEAFF. The CDR3 DNA sequence: TGTGCCAGCAGCCACGGACAGGGTGAAGCTTTCTTT. The rearrangement uses TRBV7-9 and TRBJ1-1, with 8 bases matching TRBD1. The CDR3 has 12 residues. The ends lost 5 bases at V and 7 bases at J; junction bases unmatched: 3. Germline V gives CDR1 SEHNR, CDR2 FQNEAQ (reference sequence).

V is TRBV29-1 and J is TRBJ2-3, with 16 bases aligning to TRBD2. V dropped 6 bases and J dropped 5; count of bases not matched to a gene: 11. Germline CDR1 reads SQVTM; CDR2 reads ANQGSEA. This CDR3 spans 17 amino acids. The DNA for the CDR3 is TGCAGCGTCGGTCCGGGACTAGCGGGAGGGCCAGGAGATACGCAGTATTTT. It codes for CSVGPGLAGGPGDTQYF.

This clonotype showed up many times. The chain carries TRBV25-1 and TRBJ2-7, with D possibly matching TRBD1 (6 bases). Between the trimmed V and J ends, which lost 1 base and 3 bases, there was a span of 19 bases. This CDR3 spans 17 amino acids. CDR1 MGHDK and CDR2 SYGVNS come from the germline V gene. The CDR3 loop is CASSESVQGYQYYEQYF. The CDR3 DNA follows: TGTGCCAGCAGTGAATCGGTTCAGGGGTACCAGTACTACGAGCAGTACTTC.

This clonotype was seen only a few times. The genes are TRBV11-2 and TRBJ2-1, with TRBD2 matching 15 bases. With V trimmed by 1 base and J by 1 base, 11 bases remained unmatched. Germline assignment: CDR1 SGHAT and CDR2 FQNNGV. This CDR3 comprises 21 residues. CDR3 DNA sequence: TGTGCCAGCAGCTTAGTTCGGTCAGGAGGGACTAGCGGGAGGTCCTACAATGAGCAGTTCTTC. Protein: CASSLVRSGGTSGRSYNEQFF.

There are many counts of this clonotype. The chain carries TRBV20-1 and TRBJ2-3; 8 bases match TRBD2. Per germline, CDR1 DFQATT and CDR2 SNEGSKA (reference sequence). The ends lost 0 bases at V and 4 bases at J; junction bases unmatched: 6. The CDR3 runs to 15 residues. The DNA for the CDR3 is TGCAGTGCTAGAGATTCGGGAGGGCCCGCAGATACGCAGTATTTT. Its translation: CSARDSGGPADTQYF.

This clonotype was seen at least ten times. The chain joins TRBV10-3 to TRBJ2-1; no clear D. V was shortened by 0 bases and J by 6 bases, with 6 bases between the two germline ends. Germline V lookup: CDR1 ENHRY, CDR2 SYGVKD. CDR3 size: 13 residues. DNA of the CDR3: TGTGCCATCAGTGAGTCGAACCTCAATGAGCAGTTCTTC. As protein: CAISESNLNEQFF.

At least ten counts were recorded for this clonotype. This sequence joins TRBV13 and TRBJ1-3; D is undetermined. V gave up 5 bases and J gave up 0 bases, with 8 bases separating them. This CDR3 region has 14 residues. CDR1 and CDR2 (germline): PRHDT, FYEKMQ (reference sequence). The CDR3 spells CASSPSNSGNTIYF. The CDR3 DNA is TGTGCCAGCAGCCCCTCTAACTCTGGAAACACCATATATTTT.

This clonotype was observed many times. The J gene is TRBJ2-2, the V gene TRBV5-1; a weak D match, TRBD1 (6 bases). V was trimmed by 4 bases and J by 4 bases, leaving 17 bases between them. The length of the CDR3 is 16 residues. Germline-derived CDR1 and CDR2 are SGHRS and YFSETQ. The CDR3 bases are TGCGCCAGCAGCCTACAGGGCCCCTGGGGCACCGGGGAGCTGTTTTTT. Translating gives CASSLQGPWGTGELFF.